These 26 T cell receptor beta chains share one sample of origin, sequenced in a study of T cell responses to AZD1222 COVID-19 vaccine. Sequencing used immunoSEQ multiplex PCR; TCRdb keeps in-frame clones, though not all of them. The sample contains about 170,000 clones, roughly 92% of which appear only once. Sequenced material: peripheral blood, taken on day 0 of AZD1222 vaccination. Receptors originate from an adult in good health.

V gene TRBV4-2 combines with J gene TRBJ2-3; unclear D gene. V dropped 0 bases and J dropped 6 bases, with 4 bases sitting between them. CDR1 and CDR2 (germline): LGHNA, YNFKEQ. The CDR3 has 12 amino acids. The CDR3 is CASSQDFDTQYF. The CDR3, as DNA: TGTGCCAGCAGCCAAGATTTTGATACGCAGTATTTT.

The CDR3 nucleotides read TGTGCCAGCAGCTTAGCCGAGGGGAATCAGCCCCAGCATTTT. This encodes CASSLAEGNQPQHF. The gene calls are TRBV7-8 and TRBJ1-5, with TRBD1 as a possible D gene (5 bases). Germline V gene sequence: CDR1 SGHVS, CDR2 FQNEAQ. The CDR3 covers 14 residues. Trimming cost V 0 bases and J 4 bases, with 7 bases left between them.

Note on this clone: Different DNA sequences within this sample yield the same CDR3. The chain couples TRBV5-1 to TRBJ2-1; D is uncertain. Germline assignment: CDR1 SGHRS and CDR2 YFSETQ. The V end was cut by 0 bases, the J end by 1 base, with 5 bases between. This CDR3 is 14 amino acids long. The CDR3 is CASSLGQSYNEQFF. CDR3 nucleotide sequence: TGCGCCAGCAGCTTGGGGCAGTCCTACAATGAGCAGTTCTTC. The whole variable domain, remainder taken from reference TRBV5-1 and TRBJ2-1, is KAGVTQTPRYLIKTRGQQVTLSCSPISGHRSVSWYQQTPGQGLQFLFEYFSETQRNKGNFPGRFSGRQFSNSRSEMNVSTLELGDSALYLCASSLGQSYNEQFFGPGTRLTVL.

V and J are TRBV27 and TRBJ1-4; D gene unclear. The CDR3 spans 15 residues. The V gene's germline CDR1 is MNHEY and CDR2 SMNVEV (reference sequence). Trimming removed 3 bases at V and 6 bases at J, with 14 bases between. The CDR3 region has the DNA TGTGCCAGCAGTTTGTCCCCCCGGGGTGATGAAAAACTGTTTTTT. It encodes CASSLSPRGDEKLFF.

J is TRBJ2-5 and V is TRBV5-8, with 7 nucleotides matching TRBD1. CDR1 SGHTS and CDR2 YDEGEE come from the germline V gene. Trimming at V came to 2 bases and at J to 3 bases, leaving 7 bases not matched to a gene. The CDR3 sequence is 15 residues long. CDR3 region: CASSLYEGAEETQYF. The CDR3 DNA is TGTGCCAGCAGCTTATACGAGGGGGCCGAAGAGACCCAGTACTTC.

The V gene is TRBV5-1, the J gene TRBJ1-1; D remains ambiguous. CDR1 and CDR2 (germline): SGHRS, YFSETQ. Trimming took off 0 bases at V and 4 bases at J, with 13 bases between the two ends. The CDR3 contains 15 residues. CDR3 sequence: CASSLAGGSGTEAFF. CDR3 in DNA: TGCGCCAGCAGCTTGGCGGGCGGGTCGGGCACTGAAGCTTTCTTT. Full variable domain (missing parts from reference TRBV5-1 and TRBJ1-1): KAGVTQTPRYLIKTRGQQVTLSCSPISGHRSVSWYQQTPGQGLQFLFEYFSETQRNKGNFPGRFSGRQFSNSRSEMNVSTLELGDSALYLCASSLAGGSGTEAFFGQGTRLTVV.

The CDR3 DNA follows: TGTGCCAGCAGCTTTACCGGCTACGACAATGAGCAGTTCTTC. This gives the protein CASSFTGYDNEQFF. V usage is TRBV3-1 (or the pseudogene TRBV3-2) and J usage is TRBJ2-1; D is unclear. The V gene lost 5 bases and the J gene lost 5 bases, with 13 bases spanning the gap. The length of the CDR3 is 14 residues. In germline, CDR1 is LGHDT, CDR2 YNNKEL (reference sequence).

The chain is built from TRBV2 and TRBJ2-2; D not resolved. This CDR3 comprises 12 residues. Germline CDR1 SNHLY, CDR2 FYNNEI. Trimming stripped 7 bases from V and 6 bases from J, with 9 bases between. The CDR3 spells CASKTEAGELFF. In DNA form, the CDR3 reads TGTGCCAGCAAAACAGAGGCCGGGGAGCTGTTTTTT.

As DNA, the CDR3 is TGTGCCAGCAGCCCCCGAGGGGGGGAAAAACTGTTTTTT. Its translation is CASSPRGGEKLFF. The chain links TRBV3-1 (or the pseudogene TRBV3-2) to TRBJ1-4, with a tentative D call TRBD1 (6 bases). The CDR3 length is 13 residues. Germline V gene data show CDR1 as LGHDT and CDR2 as YNNKEL (reference sequence). V was clipped by 4 bases and J by 8 bases, with 11 bases between them.

This chain connects TRBV6-5 to TRBJ2-7; 7 bases fit TRBD2. The CDR3 is made up of 13 amino acids. V dropped 2 bases and J dropped 5; count of bases not matched to a gene: 3. CDR1 is MNHEY, CDR2 SVGAGI, per germline. The CDR3 protein is CASSYPGGNEQYF. DNA for the CDR3: TGTGCCAGCAGTTACCCCGGGGGGAACGAGCAGTACTTC.

This rearrangement joins TRBV5-1 to TRBJ2-7; tentative D call: TRBD2 (6 bases). CDR3 length: 14 amino acids. The germline V gene has CDR1 SGHRS and CDR2 YFSETQ. The V end was cut by 5 bases, the J end by 6 bases, with 18 bases between. In nucleotides, the CDR3 is TGCGCCAGCAGGCGGGACTTGCCTCCTTCCGAGCAGTACTTC. Translated: CASRRDLPPSEQYF.

This chain links TRBV20-1 with TRBJ2-5; the D gene could be TRBD1 or TRBD2 (5 bases each). Trimming removed 3 bases from V and 5 bases from J, with 10 bases in between. Per germline, CDR1 DFQATT and CDR2 SNEGSKA (reference sequence). The CDR3 is 12 amino acids. The CDR3 bases are TGCAGTGCTAGTCCCAGGGAGGAGACCCAGTACTTC. Its protein is CSASPREETQYF.

The chain has TRBV15 and TRBJ2-5, with 11 nucleotides matching TRBD1. Germline V CDR1 and CDR2: LNHNV, YYDKDF (reference sequence). The CDR3 spans 16 residues. Trimming took 6 bases from V and 4 from J; bases not matched to a gene: 10. CDR3: CATSALGTGGRETQYF. CDR3 nucleotides: TGTGCCACCAGTGCTTTAGGGACAGGGGGGAGAGAGACCCAGTACTTC.

The V gene is TRBV7-9, the J gene TRBJ1-1; D remains ambiguous. Trimming cost V 1 base and J 0 bases, with 6 bases left between them. Germline CDR1 and CDR2: SEHNR and FQNEAQ (reference sequence). The CDR3 runs to 14 residues. The CDR3: CASSLVSLNTEAFF. The CDR3 nucleotides read TGTGCCAGCAGCTTAGTCTCCTTGAACACTGAAGCTTTCTTT.

The chain is built from TRBV2 and TRBJ1-4, with a possible D match to TRBD1 (5 bases). Deletions cut 5 bases from V and 8 bases from J, with 15 bases between. CDR1 and CDR2 from the germline V gene are SNHLY and FYNNEI. CDR3 size: 14 residues. The CDR3 nucleotides are TGTGCCAGCAGTAATCAGGGCATCGTGGAAAAACTGTTTTTT. The encoded protein is CASSNQGIVEKLFF.

The chain has TRBV11-2 and TRBJ2-1; a possible D gene is TRBD1 (6 bases). Trimming stripped 3 bases from V and 2 bases from J, with 14 bases between. The CDR3 extends over 16 amino acids. Germline V CDR1 and CDR2: SGHAT, FQNNGV. CDR3 sequence reads: CASSLSRQGTYNEQFF. The CDR3 DNA reads TGTGCCAGCAGCTTGTCGCGCCAGGGGACCTACAATGAGCAGTTCTTC.

V is TRBV6-2 or TRBV6-3 and J is TRBJ1-1; tentatively, D is TRBD1 (5 bases). The germline CDR1 and CDR2 sequences are MNHEY and SVGEGT. V was shortened by 5 bases and J by 5 bases, with 21 bases between the two germline ends. CDR3 size: 16 residues. DNA for the CDR3: TGTGCCAGCAGTCCAATGGGCCCGGGGGTTCGGACTGAAGCTTTCTTT. Its protein is CASSPMGPGVRTEAFF.

The rearrangement links TRBV9 to TRBJ1-3; D is perhaps TRBD1 (5 bases). V was clipped by 0 bases and J by 4 bases, with 8 bases between them. CDR1 is SGDLS, CDR2 YYNGEE, per germline. This CDR3 has 14 amino acids. The CDR3, as DNA: TGTGCCAGCAGCGTAGGGGGGAGGGGAAACACCATATATTTT. Translated, it gives CASSVGGRGNTIYF.

This chain connects TRBV6-2 or TRBV6-3 to TRBJ1-1, with D maybe TRBD1 (5 bases). V lost 4 bases and J lost 1, with 10 bases in between. This CDR3 spans 14 amino acids. Germline lookup yields CDR1 MNHEY and CDR2 SVGEGT. The CDR3 is CASSSGLRNTEAFF. CDR3 nucleotide sequence: TGTGCCAGCAGTTCAGGGCTAAGGAACACTGAAGCTTTCTTT.

This chain links TRBV27 with TRBJ1-2; 7 bases match TRBD1. This CDR3 is built from 16 residues. The trim removed 1 base at V and 4 bases at J, leaving 9 bases unmatched. Germline V CDR1 and CDR2: MNHEY, SMNVEV (reference sequence). The CDR3 region has the DNA TGTGCCAGCAGTTTATACCCGGGGGCAGGGGGCTATGGCTACACCTTC. Translated: CASSLYPGAGGYGYTF.

V and J are TRBV28 and TRBJ1-6, with a weak D call TRBD1 (5 bases). The CDR3 runs 14 residues. Germline V gene sequence: CDR1 MDHEN, CDR2 SYDVKM. The V end was cut by 6 bases, the J end by 5 bases, with 11 bases between. The CDR3, as DNA: TGTGCCAGCAGGGACCAGGGTAATAATTCACCCCTCCACTTT. Its protein product is CASRDQGNNSPLHF.

This clone was observed a single time. The CDR3 DNA follows: TGTGCCATCAGTGATACGGCGAATTCACCCCTCCACTTT. It yields the protein CAISDTANSPLHF. This chain links TRBV10-3 with TRBJ1-6; D is undetermined. This CDR3 comprises 13 residues. V lost 3 bases and J lost 7, with 7 bases in between. The germline gives CDR1 ENHRY, CDR2 SYGVKD.

This clone was seen only once. The chain couples TRBV27 to TRBJ1-1; D remains ambiguous. Germline loops: CDR1 MNHEY, CDR2 SMNVEV (reference sequence). V was shortened by 2 bases and J by 7 bases, with 11 bases between the two germline ends. The CDR3 loop spans 13 amino acids. The CDR3 spells CASSLTIADEAFF. In nucleotides, the CDR3 is TGTGCCAGCAGTTTAACGATTGCGGATGAAGCTTTCTTT.

The J gene is TRBJ1-4, the V gene TRBV2; D is possibly TRBD1 (6 bases). The CDR3 is made up of 15 amino acids. Between the trimmed V and J ends, which lost 1 base and 8 bases, there was a span of 14 bases. Germline V gene sequence: CDR1 SNHLY, CDR2 FYNNEI. As DNA, the CDR3 is TGTGCCAGCAGTGAAGGGCAGGGAAGGGGGGAAAAACTGTTTTTT. Its translation: CASSEGQGRGEKLFF.

The chain combines TRBV7-3 with TRBJ2-2, with 11 positions matching TRBD1. Per germline, CDR1 SGHTA and CDR2 FQGTGA. The CDR3 sequence is 16 residues long. V dropped 5 bases and J dropped 4; count of bases not matched to a gene: 6. The CDR3 sequence: CASSPGQGAGTGELFF. DNA of the CDR3: TGTGCCAGCAGCCCAGGACAGGGGGCGGGCACCGGGGAGCTGTTTTTT.

This clone is a singleton in its sample. This rearrangement joins TRBV30 to TRBJ1-5, with TRBD1 matching over 9 bases. The CDR3 is 15 residues long. Unmatched junction bases numbered 7, after V lost 2 bases and J lost 5 bases. CDR1 GTSNPN and CDR2 SVGIG come from the germline V gene (reference sequence). The DNA of the CDR3 is TGTGCCTGGAGTAGGGGGACAGGGATGGATCAGCCCCAGCATTTT. Protein: CAWSRGTGMDQPQHF.